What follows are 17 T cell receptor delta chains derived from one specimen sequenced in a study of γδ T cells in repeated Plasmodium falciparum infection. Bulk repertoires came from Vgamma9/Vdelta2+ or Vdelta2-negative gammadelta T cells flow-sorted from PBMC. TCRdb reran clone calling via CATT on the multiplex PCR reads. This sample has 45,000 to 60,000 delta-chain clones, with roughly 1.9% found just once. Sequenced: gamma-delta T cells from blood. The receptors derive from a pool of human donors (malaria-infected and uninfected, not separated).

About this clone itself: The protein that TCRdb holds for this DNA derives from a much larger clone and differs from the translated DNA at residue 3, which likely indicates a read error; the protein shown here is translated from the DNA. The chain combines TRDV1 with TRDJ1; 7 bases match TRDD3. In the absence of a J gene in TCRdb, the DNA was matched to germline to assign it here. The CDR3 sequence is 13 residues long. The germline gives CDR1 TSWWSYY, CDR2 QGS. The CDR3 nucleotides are TGTGCTCCTGGGGGTTATAACACCGATAAACTCATCTTT. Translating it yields CAPGGYNTDKLIF.

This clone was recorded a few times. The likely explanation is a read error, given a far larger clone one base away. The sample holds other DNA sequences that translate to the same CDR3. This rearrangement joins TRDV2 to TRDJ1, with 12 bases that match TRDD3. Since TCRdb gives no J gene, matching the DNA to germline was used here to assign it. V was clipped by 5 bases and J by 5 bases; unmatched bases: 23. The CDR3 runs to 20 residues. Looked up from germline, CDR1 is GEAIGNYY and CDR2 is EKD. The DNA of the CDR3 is TGTGCCTGTGGAGGGGGTCTGTACTGGGGGATACAAGGTCCGGCGGATAAACTCATCTTT. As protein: CACGGGLYWGIQGPADKLIF.

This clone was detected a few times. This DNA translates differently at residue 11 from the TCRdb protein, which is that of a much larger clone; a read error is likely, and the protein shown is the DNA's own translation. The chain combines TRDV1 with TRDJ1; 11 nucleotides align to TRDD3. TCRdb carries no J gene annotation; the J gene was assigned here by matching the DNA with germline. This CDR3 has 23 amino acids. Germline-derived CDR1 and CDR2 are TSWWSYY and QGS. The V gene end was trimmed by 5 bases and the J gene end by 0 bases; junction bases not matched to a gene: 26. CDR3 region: CALGSTWAAPYLFGGYDTDKLIF. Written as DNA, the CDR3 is TGTGCTCTTGGGTCAACTTGGGCGGCTCCCTACCTGTTTGGGGGATACGACACCGATAAACTCATCTTT.

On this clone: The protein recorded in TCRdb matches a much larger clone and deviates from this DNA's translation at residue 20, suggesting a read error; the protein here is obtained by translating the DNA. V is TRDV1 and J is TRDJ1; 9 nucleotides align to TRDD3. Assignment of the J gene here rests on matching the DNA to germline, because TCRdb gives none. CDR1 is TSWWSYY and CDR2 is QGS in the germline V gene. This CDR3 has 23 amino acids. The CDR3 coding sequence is TGTGCTCTTGGGGAACTAAGCTTCCCTACGGTACGTCTACTGGGGGAAAACACCGATAGACTCATCTTT. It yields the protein CALGELSFPTVRLLGENTDRLIF.

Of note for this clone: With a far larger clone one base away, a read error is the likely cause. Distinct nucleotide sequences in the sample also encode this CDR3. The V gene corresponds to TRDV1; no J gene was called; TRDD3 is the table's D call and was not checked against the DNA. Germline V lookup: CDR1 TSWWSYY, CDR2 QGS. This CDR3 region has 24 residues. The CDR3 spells CALGEPAFLLARWWGDTGTDKLIF. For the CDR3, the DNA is TGTGCTCTTGGGGAACCCGCCTTCCTACTCGCTAGGTGGTGGGGGGATACTGGCACCGATAAACTCATCTTC.

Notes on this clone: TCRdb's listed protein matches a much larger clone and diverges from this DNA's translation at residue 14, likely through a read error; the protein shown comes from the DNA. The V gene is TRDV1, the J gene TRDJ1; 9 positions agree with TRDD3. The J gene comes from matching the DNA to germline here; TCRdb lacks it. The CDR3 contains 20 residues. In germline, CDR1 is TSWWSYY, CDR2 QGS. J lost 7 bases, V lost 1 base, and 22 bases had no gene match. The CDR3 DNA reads TGTGCTCTTGGGGAACGTCCGAATCAGGGCTACTGGGGGACACCTACTAAACTCATCTTT. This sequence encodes CALGERPNQGYWGTPTKLIF.

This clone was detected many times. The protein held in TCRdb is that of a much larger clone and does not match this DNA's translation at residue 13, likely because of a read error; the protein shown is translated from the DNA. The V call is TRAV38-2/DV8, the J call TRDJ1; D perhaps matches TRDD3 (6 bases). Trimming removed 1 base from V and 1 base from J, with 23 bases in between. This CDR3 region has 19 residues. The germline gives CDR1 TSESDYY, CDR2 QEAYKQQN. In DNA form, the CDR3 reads TGTGCTTATAGGAGCCAAACCTGGGGACTGCTACCGTGCACCGATAAACTCATCTTT. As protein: CAYRSQTWGLLPCTDKLIF.

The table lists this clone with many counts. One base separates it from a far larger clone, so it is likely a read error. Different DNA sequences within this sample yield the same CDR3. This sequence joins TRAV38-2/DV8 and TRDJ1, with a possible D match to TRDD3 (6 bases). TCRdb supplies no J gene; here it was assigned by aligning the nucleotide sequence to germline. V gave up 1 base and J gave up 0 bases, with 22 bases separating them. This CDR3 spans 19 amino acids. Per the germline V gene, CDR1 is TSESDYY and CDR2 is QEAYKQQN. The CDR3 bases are TGTGCTTATAGGAGCAGGGGGAGTCCGCAAACAATCAACACCGATAAACTCATCTTT. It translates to CAYRSRGSPQTINTDKLIF.

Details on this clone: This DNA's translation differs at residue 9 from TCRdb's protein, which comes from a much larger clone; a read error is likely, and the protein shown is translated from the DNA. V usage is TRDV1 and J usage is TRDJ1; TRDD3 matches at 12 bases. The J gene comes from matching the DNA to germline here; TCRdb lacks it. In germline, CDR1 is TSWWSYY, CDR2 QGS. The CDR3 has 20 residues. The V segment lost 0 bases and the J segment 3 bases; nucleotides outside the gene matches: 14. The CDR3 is CALGELRPHWGIPRADKLIF. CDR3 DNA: TGTGCTCTTGGGGAACTACGTCCTCACTGGGGGATACCTCGAGCCGATAAACTCATCTTT.

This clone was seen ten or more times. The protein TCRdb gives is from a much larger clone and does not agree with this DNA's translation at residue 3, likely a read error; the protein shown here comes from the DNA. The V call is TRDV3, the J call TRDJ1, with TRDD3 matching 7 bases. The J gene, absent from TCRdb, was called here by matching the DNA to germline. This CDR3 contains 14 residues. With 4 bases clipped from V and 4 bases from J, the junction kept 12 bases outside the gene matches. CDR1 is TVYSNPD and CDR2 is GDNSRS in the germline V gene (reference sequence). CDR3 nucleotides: TGTGCCTCTAAAGAGCCTGGGGGCTACGATAAACTCATCTTT. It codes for CASKEPGGYDKLIF.

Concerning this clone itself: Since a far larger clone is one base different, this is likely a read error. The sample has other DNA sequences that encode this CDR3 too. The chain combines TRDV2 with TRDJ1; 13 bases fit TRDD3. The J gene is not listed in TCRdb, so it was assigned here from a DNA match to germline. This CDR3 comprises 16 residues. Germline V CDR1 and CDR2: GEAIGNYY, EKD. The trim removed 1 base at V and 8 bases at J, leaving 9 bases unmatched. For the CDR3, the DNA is TGTGCCTGTGACACACTACTGGGGGATACGCGGGACAAACTCATCTTT. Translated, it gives CACDTLLGDTRDKLIF.

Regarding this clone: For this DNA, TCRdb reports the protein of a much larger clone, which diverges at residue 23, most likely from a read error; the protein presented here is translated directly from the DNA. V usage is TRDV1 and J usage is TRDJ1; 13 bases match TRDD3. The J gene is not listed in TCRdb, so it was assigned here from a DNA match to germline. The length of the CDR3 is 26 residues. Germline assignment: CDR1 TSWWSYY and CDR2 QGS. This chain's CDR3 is CALGAPRLLFYITGGYELSSTDRLIF. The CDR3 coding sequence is TGTGCTCTTGGGGCGCCTCGCCTTCTTTTCTATATTACTGGGGGATACGAGTTAAGTAGCACCGATAGACTCATCTTT.

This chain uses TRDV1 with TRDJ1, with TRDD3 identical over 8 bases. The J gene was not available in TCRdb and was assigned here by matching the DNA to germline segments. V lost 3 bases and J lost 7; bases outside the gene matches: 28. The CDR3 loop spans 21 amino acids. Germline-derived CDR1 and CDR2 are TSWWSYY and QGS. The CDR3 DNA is TGTGCTCTTGGGGACGACAGGAGAGCAGACCGGGGACTGGGGGTCAGGGGTAAACTCATCTTT. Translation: CALGDDRRADRGLGVRGKLIF.

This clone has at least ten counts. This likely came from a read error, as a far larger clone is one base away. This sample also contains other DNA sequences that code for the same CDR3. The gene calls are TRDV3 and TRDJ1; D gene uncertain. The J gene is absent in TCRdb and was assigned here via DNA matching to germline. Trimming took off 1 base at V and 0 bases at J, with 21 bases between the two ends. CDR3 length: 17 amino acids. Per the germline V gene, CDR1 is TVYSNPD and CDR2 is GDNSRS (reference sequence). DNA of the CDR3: TGTGCCTTTAACCTCCCCCGATCTGCGGCGTACACCGATAAACTCATCTTT. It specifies CAFNLPRSAAYTDKLIF.

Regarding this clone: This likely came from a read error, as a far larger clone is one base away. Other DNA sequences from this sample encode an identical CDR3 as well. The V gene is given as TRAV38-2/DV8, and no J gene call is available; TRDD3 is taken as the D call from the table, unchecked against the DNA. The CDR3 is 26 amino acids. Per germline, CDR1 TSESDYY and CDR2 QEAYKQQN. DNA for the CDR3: TGTGCTTATACGGGGCCGCCCTCCACTCAGCCCCGTACTGGGGGATACCATACGACGGGTCCCGATAAACTTATCTTT. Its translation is CAYTGPPSTQPRTGGYHTTGPDKLIF.

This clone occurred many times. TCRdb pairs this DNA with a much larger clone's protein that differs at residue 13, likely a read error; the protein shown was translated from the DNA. As DNA, the CDR3 is TGTGCCTGTGACACGAGAGTACTGGGGGATGACAAACCCATCTTT. Its translation is CACDTRVLGDDKPIF. The J gene was not called, though the V gene is TRDV2; TRDD3, the D gene given by the table, was not confirmed from the DNA. The CDR3 is 15 residues long. Germline V lookup: CDR1 GEAIGNYY, CDR2 EKD.

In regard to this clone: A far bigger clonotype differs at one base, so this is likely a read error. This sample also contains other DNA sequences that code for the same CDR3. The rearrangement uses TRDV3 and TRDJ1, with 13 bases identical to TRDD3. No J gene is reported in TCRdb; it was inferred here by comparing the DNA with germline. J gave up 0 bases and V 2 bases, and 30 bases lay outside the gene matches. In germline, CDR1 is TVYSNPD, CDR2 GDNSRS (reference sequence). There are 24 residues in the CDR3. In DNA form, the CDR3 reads TGTGCCTTTCGGGCCTACGCAACGTACTGGGGGATACGCAGGAGTAGGACTAACACCGATAAACTCATCTTT. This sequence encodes CAFRAYATYWGIRRSRTNTDKLIF. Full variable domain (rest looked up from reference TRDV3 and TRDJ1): CDKVTQSSPDQTVASGSEVVLLCTYDTVYSNPDLFWYRIRPDYSFQFVFYGDNSRSEGADFTQGRFSVKHILTQKAFHLVISPVRTEDSATYYCAFRAYATYWGIRRSRTNTDKLIFGKGTRVTVEP.